The sequence of this T cell receptor (beta chain) was determined in a study of blood T cell repertoires in COVID-19. Turning to the study itself: Some COVID-19 samples were acute and others convalescent; all came from the United States, Italy and Spain.

The V gene end was trimmed by 10 bases and the J gene end by 3 bases; junction bases not matched to a gene: 4. Germline V gene data show CDR1 as ENHRY and CDR2 as SYGVKD. The length of the CDR3 is 12 residues. As originally analysed: Amplification of reference gene primers provided the estimated nucleated cell counts. Assay used: immunoSEQ multiplex PCR; TCRdb lists only in-frame clones, some missing. V and J calls and clone size are given by that table; D and trimming were obtained from the DNA. The sample yields around 240,000 clones, 75% to 90% seen once. The TCR originated in a woman under 40 who had recovered from COVID-19. The rearrangement uses TRBV10-3 and TRBJ2-3; TRBD2 matches at 7 bases. Sequenced: peripheral blood. The CDR3 DNA is TGTGCCACGAACGGGGGGACAGATACGCAGTATTTT. It encodes CATNGGTDTQYF.